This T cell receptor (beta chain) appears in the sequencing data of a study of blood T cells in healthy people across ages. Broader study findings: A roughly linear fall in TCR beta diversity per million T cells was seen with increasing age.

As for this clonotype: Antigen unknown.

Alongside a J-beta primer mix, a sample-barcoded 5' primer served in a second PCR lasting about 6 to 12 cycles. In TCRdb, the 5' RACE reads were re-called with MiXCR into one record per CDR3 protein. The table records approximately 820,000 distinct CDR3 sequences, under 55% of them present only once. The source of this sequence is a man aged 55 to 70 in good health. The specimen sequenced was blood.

CDR3 nucleotide sequence: TGTGCCAGCAGCTCCAGGGTTCGGGGGCCGTCAGCCTACAATGAGCAGTTCTTC. Translated, it gives CASSSRVRGPSAYNEQFF. This chain links TRBV11-3 with TRBJ2-1; D may match TRBD1 or TRBD2 (6 bases each). There are 18 residues in the CDR3. Germline CDR1 reads SGHNT; CDR2 reads YENEEA. V gave up 4 bases and J gave up 2 bases, with 21 bases separating them.